The present entry profiles one T cell receptor beta chain with its context. J gave up 3 bases and V 8 bases, and 8 bases lay outside the gene matches. CDR3 length: 14 amino acids. The V gene's germline CDR1 is MNHEY and CDR2 SVGAGI. Repertoires were generated with immunoSEQ multiplex PCR, while TCRdb's copy carries only in-frame clones and drops some. The table has about 28,000 clones, about four fifths seen once. The data belong to a study of OX40 agonist ivuxolimab in advanced cancers. The receptor comes from an adult with an advanced solid tumor such as melanoma, head and neck, liver or kidney cancer. This chain connects TRBV6-5 to TRBJ2-5, with 8 bases matching TRBD1. Material: CD4+ or CD8+ T cells sorted from blood, obtained in a trial of the OX40 agonist ivuxolimab. Written as DNA, the CDR3 is TGTGCCAGCGGCCAGACAGGGGACGAAGAGACCCAGTACTTC. Amino acid sequence: CASGQTGDEETQYF.